A selection of T cell receptor beta chains follows, all from one sample in a study of blood T cell repertoires in COVID-19. Repertoires were generated with immunoSEQ multiplex PCR, while TCRdb's copy carries only in-frame clones and drops some. The sample shows under 85,000 clones, about 83% of them seen only once. Sequenced: peripheral blood. Receptor source: a man over 45 with active COVID-19. Each CDR3 is given with its conserved first and last residue. Fields, in order: V gene, clone size, J gene, D gene, CDR3 DNA, CDR3 protein. The D gene is left open where the match is weak. For some rows the clone size is stated as once, few or many, or as a class when expanded; others skip it.

V gene: TRBV4-3; clone size: NA; J gene: TRBJ2-7; D gene: TRBD2; CDR3 DNA: TGCGCCAGCAGCCAAGTTTCGGGACTAGCGGGAGGCCGGGCCTACGAGCAGTACTTC; CDR3 protein: CASSQVSGLAGGRAYEQYF
V gene: TRBV19; clone size: NA; J gene: TRBJ2-7; D gene: TRBD2; CDR3 DNA: TGTGCCAGTAGTCCCCCTGGAGTAGCGGGAGTTGGCCACGAGCAGTACTTC; CDR3 protein: CASSPPGVAGVGHEQYF
V gene: TRBV4-1; clone size: NA; J gene: TRBJ2-5; D gene: NA; CDR3 DNA: TGCGCCAGCAGCCAGGCAGAAAACCTCCAAGAGACCCAGTACTTC; CDR3 protein: CASSQAENLQETQYF
V gene: TRBV9; clone size: NA; J gene: TRBJ2-2; D gene: TRBD2; CDR3 DNA: TGTGCCAGCAGCTCCAGACTAGCGGGAGTGGGGGCCGGGGAGCTGTTTTTT; CDR3 protein: CASSSRLAGVGAGELFF
V gene: TRBV12-3/TRBV12-4; clone size: NA; J gene: TRBJ2-7; D gene: NA; CDR3 DNA: TGTGCCAGCAGTTTCGGGGGCTACGAGCAGTACTTC; CDR3 protein: CASSFGGYEQYF
V gene: TRBV4-2; clone size: NA; J gene: TRBJ1-3; D gene: NA; CDR3 DNA: TGTGCCAGCAGCCAAGAGGTGGAGGATCTAAGCTCTGGAAACACCATATATTTT; CDR3 protein: CASSQEVEDLSSGNTIYF
V gene: TRBV7-9; clone size: NA; J gene: TRBJ2-3; D gene: NA; CDR3 DNA: TGTGCCAGCAGCCCCGGTGGTCGGACAGATACGCAGTATTTT; CDR3 protein: CASSPGGRTDTQYF
V gene: TRBV10-3; clone size: NA; J gene: TRBJ1-2; D gene: NA; CDR3 DNA: TGTGCCATCAGTGAGTCGAACTATAACTATGGCTACACCTTC; CDR3 protein: CAISESNYNYGYTF
V gene: TRBV11-3; clone size: NA; J gene: TRBJ2-7; D gene: TRBD2; CDR3 DNA: TGTGCCAGCAGCCCAGGAATGGGACTAGCGGGGGTCCTGATTGAGGAGCAGTACTTC; CDR3 protein: CASSPGMGLAGVLIEEQYF
V gene: TRBV5-1; clone size: NA; J gene: TRBJ1-2; D gene: NA; CDR3 DNA: TGCGCCAGCAGTATCGAAACCCAGGGTTCTAATGGCTACACCTTC; CDR3 protein: CASSIETQGSNGYTF
V gene: TRBV29-1; clone size: NA; J gene: TRBJ2-1; D gene: TRBD2; CDR3 DNA: TGCAGCGTTGCAACTAGCGGCACTAAGGGCGGCAATGAGCAGTTCTTC; CDR3 protein: CSVATSGTKGGNEQFF
V gene: TRBV4-1; clone size: NA; J gene: TRBJ2-6; D gene: NA; CDR3 DNA: TGCGCCAGCAGCCAAGATTCGAGGGCGCAAGGGGCCAACGTCCTGACTTTC; CDR3 protein: CASSQDSRAQGANVLTF
V gene: TRBV7-2; clone size: NA; J gene: TRBJ1-2; D gene: TRBD1; CDR3 DNA: TGTGCCAGCAGCCCCCTATCACCGGGACAGACCTTTAACTATGGCTACACCTTC; CDR3 protein: CASSPLSPGQTFNYGYTF
V gene: TRBV4-3; clone size: many; J gene: TRBJ2-7; D gene: TRBD1; CDR3 DNA: TGCGCCAGCAGCCAAGACACCGGGACAGGGTTCGAGCAGTACTTC; CDR3 protein: CASSQDTGTGFEQYF
V gene: TRBV5-8; clone size: NA; J gene: TRBJ1-1; D gene: TRBD1; CDR3 DNA: TGTGCCAGCAGCTTGGGGGGGCAGGGGGTCGCTTTCTTT; CDR3 protein: CASSLGGQGVAFF
V gene: TRBV5-1; clone size: NA; J gene: TRBJ2-1; D gene: TRBD1; CDR3 DNA: TGCGCCAGCAGCTCGCCACTACTTCGGGACAGTAGCTCCTACAATGAGCAGTTCTTC; CDR3 protein: CASSSPLLRDSSSYNEQFF
V gene: TRBV27; clone size: NA; J gene: TRBJ2-5; D gene: NA; CDR3 DNA: TGTGCCAGCAGAGGACAGAGCGGCATCCAGTACTTC; CDR3 protein: CASRGQSGIQYF
V gene: TRBV4-1; clone size: NA; J gene: TRBJ1-1; D gene: NA; CDR3 DNA: TGCGCCAGCAGCCAAGGTTCGGGAAACCTGAACACTGAAGCTTTCTTT; CDR3 protein: CASSQGSGNLNTEAFF
V gene: TRBV3-1/TRBV3-2; clone size: NA; J gene: TRBJ2-7; D gene: TRBD2; CDR3 DNA: TGTGCCAGCAGCCAAGATCGGGGGGACGAGCAGTACTTC; CDR3 protein: CASSQDRGDEQYF
V gene: TRBV7-3; clone size: NA; J gene: TRBJ1-1; D gene: NA; CDR3 DNA: TGTGCCAGCAGCACGGACACGAACACTGAAGCTTTCTTT; CDR3 protein: CASSTDTNTEAFF
V gene: TRBV11-2; clone size: NA; J gene: TRBJ1-3; D gene: NA; CDR3 DNA: TGTGCCAGCAGCTTAGCCAACTCTGGAAACACCATATATTTT; CDR3 protein: CASSLANSGNTIYF
V gene: TRBV4-1; clone size: NA; J gene: TRBJ2-7; D gene: NA; CDR3 DNA: TGCGCCAGCAGCCAAGATTTGGCGGGGGCCCCCTACGAGCAGTACTTC; CDR3 protein: CASSQDLAGAPYEQYF
V gene: TRBV6-4; clone size: medium-sized; J gene: TRBJ2-2; D gene: TRBD1; CDR3 DNA: TGTGCCAGCAGTCGACAGGGGGCGACCGGGGAGCTGTTTTTT; CDR3 protein: CASSRQGATGELFF
V gene: TRBV5-1; clone size: NA; J gene: TRBJ2-3; D gene: TRBD1; CDR3 DNA: TGCGCCAGCAGCTTTCGACAGGGGTCAGATACGCAGTATTTT; CDR3 protein: CASSFRQGSDTQYF
V gene: TRBV18; clone size: few; J gene: TRBJ2-1; D gene: TRBD2; CDR3 DNA: TGTGCCAGCTCACCCTCCGGACTAGCGGGGGGCCTCTACAATGAGCAGTTCTTC; CDR3 protein: CASSPSGLAGGLYNEQFF
V gene: TRBV5-6; clone size: few; J gene: TRBJ2-1; D gene: NA; CDR3 DNA: TGTGCCAGCAGCCCTGGACTATTTCGTGGTGAGCAGTTCTTC; CDR3 protein: CASSPGLFRGEQFF
V gene: TRBV19; clone size: NA; J gene: TRBJ2-7; D gene: NA; CDR3 DNA: TGTGCCAGTAGTATCCCCGGGAGCTACGAGCAGTACTTC; CDR3 protein: CASSIPGSYEQYF
V gene: TRBV2; clone size: NA; J gene: TRBJ2-5; D gene: TRBD1; CDR3 DNA: TGTGCCAGCCCGATCCCACAGGGGTCTTCTAGAGAGACCCAGTACTTC; CDR3 protein: CASPIPQGSSRETQYF
V gene: TRBV19; clone size: once; J gene: TRBJ2-2; D gene: NA; CDR3 DNA: TGTGCCACTTCGGGGCCGGGGACAGGGAGCGGGAGCGGCCGATACACCGGGGAGCTGTTTTTT; CDR3 protein: CATSGPGTGSGSGRYTGELFF
V gene: TRBV18; clone size: NA; J gene: TRBJ2-5; D gene: NA; CDR3 DNA: TGTGCCAGCTCACCGGGACACGACCAAGAGACCCAGTACTTC; CDR3 protein: CASSPGHDQETQYF
V gene: TRBV2; clone size: NA; J gene: TRBJ1-4; D gene: NA; CDR3 DNA: TGTGCCAGCAGAGACTCGGGGTCAAATGAAAAACTGTTTTTT; CDR3 protein: CASRDSGSNEKLFF
V gene: TRBV19; clone size: few; J gene: TRBJ2-7; D gene: TRBD2; CDR3 DNA: TGTGCCAGTAGTAAGCGAACTAGCGGGAGTTGGGAGCAGTACTTC; CDR3 protein: CASSKRTSGSWEQYF
V gene: TRBV6-1; clone size: NA; J gene: TRBJ2-3; D gene: NA; CDR3 DNA: TGTGCCAGCAGTGAAGCGCGCCCAGATACGCAGTATTTT; CDR3 protein: CASSEARPDTQYF
V gene: TRBV29-1; clone size: NA; J gene: TRBJ2-1; D gene: NA; CDR3 DNA: TGCAGCGTTACGGGGGATCCTAGGGAGCAGTTCTTC; CDR3 protein: CSVTGDPREQFF
V gene: TRBV6-5; clone size: NA; J gene: TRBJ2-7; D gene: NA; CDR3 DNA: TGTGCCAGCAGTTACGCGGGCTACGAGCAGTACTTC; CDR3 protein: CASSYAGYEQYF
V gene: TRBV9; clone size: NA; J gene: TRBJ2-1; D gene: TRBD2; CDR3 DNA: TGTGCCAGCAGCGTAGTAGGGGAATTAGCGGGAGATGAGCAGTTCTTC; CDR3 protein: CASSVVGELAGDEQFF